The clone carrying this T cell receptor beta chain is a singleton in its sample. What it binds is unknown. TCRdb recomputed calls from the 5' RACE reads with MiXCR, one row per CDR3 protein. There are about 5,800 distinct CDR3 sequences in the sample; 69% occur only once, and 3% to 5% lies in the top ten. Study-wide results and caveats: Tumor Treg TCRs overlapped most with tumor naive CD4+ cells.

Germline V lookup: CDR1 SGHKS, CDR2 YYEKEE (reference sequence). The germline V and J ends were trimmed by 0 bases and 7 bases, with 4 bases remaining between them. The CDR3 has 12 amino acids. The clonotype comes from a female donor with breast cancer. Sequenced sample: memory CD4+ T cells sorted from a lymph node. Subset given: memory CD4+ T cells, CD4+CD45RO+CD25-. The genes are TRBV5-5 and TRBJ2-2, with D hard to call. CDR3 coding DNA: TGTGCCAGCAGCTTGGAGGACGGGGAGCTGTTTTTT. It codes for CASSLEDGELFF. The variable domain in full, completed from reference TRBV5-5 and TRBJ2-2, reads DAGVTQSPTHLIKTRGQQVTLRCSPISGHKSVSWYQQVLGQGPQFIFQYYEKEERGRGNFPDRFSARQFPNYSSELNVNALLLGDSALYLCASSLEDGELFFGEGSRLTVL.